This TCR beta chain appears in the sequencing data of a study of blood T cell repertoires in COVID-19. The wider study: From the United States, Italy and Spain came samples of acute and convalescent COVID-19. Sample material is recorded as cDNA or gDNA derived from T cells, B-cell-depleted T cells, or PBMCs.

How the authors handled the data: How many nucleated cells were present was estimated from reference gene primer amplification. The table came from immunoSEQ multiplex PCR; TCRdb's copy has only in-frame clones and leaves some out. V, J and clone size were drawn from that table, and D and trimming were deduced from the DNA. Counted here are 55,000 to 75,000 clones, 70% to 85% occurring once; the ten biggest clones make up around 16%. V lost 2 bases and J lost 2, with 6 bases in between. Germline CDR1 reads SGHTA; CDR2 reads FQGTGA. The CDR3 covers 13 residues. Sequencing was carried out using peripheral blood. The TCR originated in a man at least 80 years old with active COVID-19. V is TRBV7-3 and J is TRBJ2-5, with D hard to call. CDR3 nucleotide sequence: TGTGCCAGCAGCTTATCAGTTCAAGAGACCCAGTACTTC. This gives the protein CASSLSVQETQYF.